A single sample gave rise to the 2 T cell receptor beta chains below, sequenced in a study of technical replicates of blood from several donors (dated by TCRdb to 2015 to 2018). The library was obtained by the immunoSEQ multiplex PCR assay. What TCRdb holds here is the immuneACCESS table cut down to in-frame rearrangements. Part of the clones is not present; checked against another copy, under half of the missing clones reflect an unresolved V gene, and the others are unexplained. For this sample the table gives about 91,000 clones, of which roughly 92% were detected only once. The top ten clones comprise over 0.2% of the sample. The specimen was T cells isolated from PBMCs. These receptors all come from a human donor in good health.

The chain recombines TRBV29-1 with TRBJ2-7; D remains unclear. The CDR3 contains 13 residues. The germline V gene encodes CDR1 SQVTM and CDR2 ANQGSEA. Trimming cost V 5 bases and J 3 bases, with 14 bases left between them. Written as DNA, the CDR3 is TGCAGCGTTTTCGTTCCTACCGGCTACGAGCAGTACTTC. Translating it yields CSVFVPTGYEQYF.

The chain employs TRBV9 and TRBJ2-2; perhaps TRBD2 as D (6 bases). V lost 0 bases, J lost 3 bases, and 12 bases lay in between. CDR3 length equals 16 residues. The germline V gene has CDR1 SGDLS and CDR2 YYNGEE. This CDR3 reads CASSVVGGWDTGELFF. CDR3 DNA: TGTGCCAGCAGCGTAGTCGGGGGATGGGACACCGGGGAGCTGTTTTTT.